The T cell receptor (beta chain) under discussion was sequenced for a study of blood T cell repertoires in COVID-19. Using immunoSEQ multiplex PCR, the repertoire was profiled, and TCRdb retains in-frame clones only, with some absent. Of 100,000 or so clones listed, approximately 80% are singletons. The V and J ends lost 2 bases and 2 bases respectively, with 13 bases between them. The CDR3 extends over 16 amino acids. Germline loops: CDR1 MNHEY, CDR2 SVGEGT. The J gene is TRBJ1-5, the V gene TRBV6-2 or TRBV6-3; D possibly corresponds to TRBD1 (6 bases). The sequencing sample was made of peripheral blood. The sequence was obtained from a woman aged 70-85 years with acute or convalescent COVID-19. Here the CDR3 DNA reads TGTGCCAGCAGTTACCAACAGGGATTAGGCAATCAGCCCCAGCATTTT. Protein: CASSYQQGLGNQPQHF.